A single sample is the source of the 10 T cell receptor beta chains below, sequenced in a study of T cell repertoires and HLA-DP antigens. HeLa cells expressing allogeneic DPB1 restimulated the approximately 15-day-expanded CD4+ cells for about a day. Retrovirally transduced HeLa cells with HLA-DPA1/DPB1, HLA-DM, invariant chain and CD80 served as stimulators. Method: immunoSEQ multiplex PCR; TCRdb's copy keeps in-frame clones and lacks some. The sample shows some 2,400 clones, 70% to 75% of them seen only once. The sequenced material came from CD137- CD4+ T cells from cultured PBMCs. The source of these receptors is a man in his sixties in good health and CMV-seronegative.

The chain has TRBV7-9 and TRBJ2-1; D not certain. V dropped 3 bases and J dropped 8 bases, with 14 bases sitting between them. The CDR3 consists of 14 residues. Looked up from germline, CDR1 is SEHNR and CDR2 is FQNEAQ (reference sequence). CDR3 sequence reads: CASSLRPSVDEQFF. CDR3 DNA sequence: TGTGCCAGCAGCTTGCGTCCCAGCGTCGATGAGCAGTTCTTC.

The rearrangement uses TRBV18 and TRBJ1-1; tentatively, D is TRBD1 (6 bases). This CDR3 is built from 13 residues. Per germline, CDR1 KGHSH and CDR2 LQKENI. V gave up 6 bases and J gave up 1 base, with 9 bases separating them. The CDR3 bases are TGTGCCAGCTCTCAAGGGGGGAACACTGAAGCTTTCTTT. The encoded protein is CASSQGGNTEAFF.

CDR3 residues: CASSHVAAGRTNEKLFF. In nucleotides, the CDR3 is TGTGCCAGCAGCCACGTCGCTGCCGGCCGAACTAATGAAAAACTGTTTTTT. This chain links TRBV14 with TRBJ1-4; D is ambiguous. V was clipped by 3 bases and J by 1 base, with 15 bases between them. CDR3 size: 17 residues. Germline V gives CDR1 SGHDN, CDR2 FVKESK.

This clone was observed once. This rearrangement joins TRBV30 to TRBJ1-5, with 7 positions matching TRBD1. The CDR3 sequence is 15 residues long. Trimming at V came to 0 bases and at J to 4 bases, leaving 6 bases not matched to a gene. The germline CDR1 and CDR2 sequences are GTSNPN and SVGIG (reference sequence). The CDR3 sequence: CAWSVRAGGNQPQHF. CDR3 sequence (DNA): TGTGCCTGGAGTGTAAGGGCAGGGGGGAATCAGCCCCAGCATTTT.

The chain couples TRBV7-2 to TRBJ2-5; no firm D call. The CDR3 consists of 11 residues. Germline V gene data show CDR1 as SGHTA and CDR2 as FQGNSA. V dropped 6 bases and J dropped 4 bases, with 6 bases sitting between them. The CDR3 region has the DNA TGTGCCAGCAGTATGACAGAGACCCAGTACTTC. It translates to CASSMTETQYF.

CDR3 protein: CSASRQETQYF. The CDR3 coding sequence is TGCAGTGCTAGTCGACAAGAGACCCAGTACTTC. This chain links TRBV20-1 with TRBJ2-5; D unresolved. V lost 3 bases and J 2 bases, leaving 4 bases between the germline ends. The CDR3 totals 11 residues. CDR1 and CDR2 (germline): DFQATT, SNEGSKA (reference sequence).

This sequence joins TRBV29-1 and TRBJ1-1; 8 bases match TRBD1. This CDR3 region has 14 residues. Germline V CDR1 and CDR2: SQVTM, ANQGSEA. The junction had 7 bases not matched to a gene; V was cut back by 7 bases and J by 0 bases. The DNA for the CDR3 is TGCAGCGCCCGGACAGGGTGGATGAACACTGAAGCTTTCTTT. Its translation is CSARTGWMNTEAFF.

This clone has only a few counts. The J gene is TRBJ2-6, the V gene TRBV10-1; D call uncertain. This CDR3 region has 13 residues. Germline V gene sequence: CDR1 WNHNN, CDR2 SYGVQD (reference sequence). Trimming cost V 8 bases and J 0 bases, with 5 bases left between them. The CDR3 coding sequence is TGCGCCAGCGGACCCTCTGGGGCCAACGTCCTGACTTTC. Amino acids: CASGPSGANVLTF.

The chain combines TRBV10-3 with TRBJ2-1; TRBD2 agrees at 11 bases. Germline-derived CDR1 and CDR2 are ENHRY and SYGVKD. The ends lost 11 bases at V and 8 bases at J; junction bases unmatched: 11. The CDR3 has 14 amino acids. CDR3 in amino acids: CAAGTSGRKYEQFF. The CDR3 DNA reads TGTGCCGCCGGAACTAGCGGGAGAAAATATGAGCAGTTCTTC.

This chain joins TRBV7-2 and TRBJ2-5; weak D call: TRBD2 (5 bases). CDR3 length: 14 residues. CDR1 SGHTA and CDR2 FQGNSA come from the germline V gene. Trimming removed 3 bases from V and 3 bases from J, with 11 bases in between. The CDR3 DNA is TGTGCCAGCAGCTTCCGGGAACCGAAAGAGACCCAGTACTTC. Protein: CASSFREPKETQYF.